The TCR beta chain described here comes from a study of regulatory T cells in long-lasting Graves disease. The wider study: Over-5-year antithyroid drug use with positive TSH receptor antibodies defined persistent Graves' disease in the study. Regarding the study as a whole: Persistent patients shared about 2,800 public clonotypes among themselves. Newly diagnosed patients shared fewer, at some 900.

The time point denotes: persistent/refractory GD, antithyroid drugs over 5 years with positive TRAb. The TCR library used RNA extracted from PBMCs. The CDR3 is 15 residues long. V was shortened by 2 bases and J by 0 bases, with 10 bases between the two germline ends. This clonotype has at least ten counts. As yet, its antigen is unknown. HTBI primers from iRepertoire and Arm-PCR of CDR3 regions yielded the TCR beta libraries. In the authors' workflow: Identification of gene segments yielded some 60 TRBV and 12 to 15 TRBJ across samples. TCRdb reprocessed the multiplex PCR reads with MiXCR, giving one entry per CDR3 protein. It is TCRdb's table, rather than the study itself, that gives the V and J calls and clone size. The table records 400,000 to 600,000 distinct CDR3 sequences, roughly 21% of them present only once.

J is TRBJ1-1 and V is TRBV12-3 or TRBV12-4; D is unresolved. The sequence was obtained from a female donor with Graves disease. Specimen: peripheral blood mononuclear cells (PBMCs), collected when the disease was refractory, from a patient treated with antithyroid drugs. The DNA for the CDR3 is TGTGCCAGCAGTTTATCTTGGGAGTTGAACACTGAAGCTTTCTTT. Its translation: CASSLSWELNTEAFF.